This T cell receptor beta chain derives from a study of blood T cell repertoires in COVID-19. The wider study: Spain, Italy and the United States supplied samples that represented acute and convalescent COVID-19. The cDNA or gDNA used as material had been derived from T cells, B-cell-depleted T cells, or PBMCs.

The V gene's germline CDR1 is LNHNV and CDR2 YYDKDF (reference sequence). V lost 0 bases to trimming and J lost 4 bases, with 12 bases between them. The CDR3 covers 16 residues. Sequencing used immunoSEQ multiplex PCR; TCRdb keeps in-frame clones, though not all of them. The repertoire holds more than 85,000 clones, with around 83% as singletons. This TCR was sampled from a woman aged 80 or over with active or convalescent COVID-19. The sequenced sample consisted of peripheral blood. The chain joins TRBV15 to TRBJ2-2; D perhaps matches TRBD1 (5 bases). The CDR3 coding sequence is TGTGCCACCAGCAGAGATTATCAGGGTGCCACCGGGGAGCTGTTTTTT. It codes for CATSRDYQGATGELFF.